The rows below give T cell receptor beta chains drawn from one sample of a study of blood T cell repertoires in COVID-19. Profiling relied on immunoSEQ multiplex PCR, and the TCRdb table lists in-frame clones only, not all of them. This sample has about 10,000 clones; roughly 72% occur once, and the top ten carry 30% to 40%. Sequenced: peripheral blood. The receptors derive from a human donor in a cohort sampled during active COVID-19. CDR3s include the opening cysteine and the closing phenylalanine or tryptophan. Fields, in order: V gene, J gene, clone size, CDR3 protein. Clone size is given for some rows only: seen once, a few or many times, or a class if the clone is expanded.

V: TRBV6-5; J: TRBJ1-2; size: -; CDR3: CASSYRGTGGNYGYTF
V: TRBV6-5; J: TRBJ1-2; size: -; CDR3: CASKVDSLYGYTF
V: TRBV6-2/TRBV6-3; J: TRBJ2-7; size: -; CDR3: CASSYFPWTAGSYEQYF
V: TRBV7-6; J: TRBJ1-3; size: -; CDR3: CASSHDSRSGNTIYF
V: TRBV24-1; J: TRBJ2-5; size: -; CDR3: CATRDRGPQETQYF
V: TRBV7-8; J: TRBJ2-5; size: -; CDR3: CASSFLTILRQETQYF
V: TRBV7-8; J: TRBJ2-7; size: -; CDR3: CASSLAPGQSYEQYF
V: TRBV2; J: TRBJ1-2; size: -; CDR3: CASSPQGGQSLYGYTF
V: TRBV2; J: TRBJ2-7; size: -; CDR3: CASRGRSEQYF
V: TRBV9; J: TRBJ2-3; size: few; CDR3: CASSPSGQGTQYF
V: TRBV7-9; J: TRBJ2-3; size: -; CDR3: CASSRLAGAVLTQYF
V: TRBV5-1; J: TRBJ1-1; size: -; CDR3: CASSLGDRGQGEAFF
V: TRBV21-1; J: TRBJ2-7; size: -; CDR3: CANFPGTGAYEQYF
V: TRBV12-3/TRBV12-4; J: TRBJ1-5; size: -; CDR3: CASSLTGYQPQHF
V: TRBV6-5; J: TRBJ2-7; size: -; CDR3: CASSSTPGQGAGEQYF
V: TRBV4-3; J: TRBJ1-2; size: -; CDR3: CASSQDQGQDYGYTF
V: TRBV24-1; J: TRBJ1-2; size: -; CDR3: CATSDFRTAYGYTF
V: TRBV28; J: TRBJ1-5; size: -; CDR3: CASSYSLQPQHF
V: TRBV7-8; J: TRBJ1-3; size: once; CDR3: CASSLGGEGNTIYF
V: TRBV6-5; J: TRBJ1-5; size: -; CDR3: CATNRGQGQPQHF
V: TRBV5-1; J: TRBJ1-3; size: -; CDR3: CASSLTPGAGNTIYF
V: TRBV19; J: TRBJ2-1; size: -; CDR3: CASSIDWRVIGNEQFF
V: TRBV5-4; J: TRBJ2-7; size: -; CDR3: CASSPEVGEQYF
V: TRBV2; J: TRBJ1-4; size: once; CDR3: CASSESRGFEKLFF
V: TRBV6-5; J: TRBJ1-4; size: -; CDR3: CASTGGTNEKLFF
V: TRBV9; J: TRBJ2-1; size: -; CDR3: CASSVAGGSYNEQFF
V: TRBV9; J: TRBJ2-7; size: -; CDR3: CASSVAQGTREQYF
V: TRBV5-1; J: TRBJ2-7; size: -; CDR3: CASRLAGSGVKEQYF
V: TRBV7-8; J: TRBJ2-7; size: -; CDR3: CASSSSGDRSGKQYF